Below, one T cell receptor (beta chain) is given with its context. The data derive from a study of blood T cell repertoires in COVID-19. Turning to the study itself: Samples representing acute and convalescent COVID-19 were sourced from the United States, Italy and Spain. T cells, B-cell-depleted T cells, or PBMCs provided the cDNA or gDNA that served as material.

V lost 0 bases and J lost 4, with 15 bases in between. CDR3 size: 16 residues. CDR1 and CDR2 from the germline V gene are LGHNA and YNFKEQ. Original data processing: Amplification from reference gene primers served as the basis for estimated nucleated cell counts. The method was immunoSEQ multiplex PCR; TCRdb's version includes in-frame clones alone and lacks a portion of them. D and trimming were read from the DNA, whereas the V and J calls and clone size are those reported in that table. This table holds roughly 250,000 clones, 88% found once. Sequenced sample: peripheral blood. This clonotype was obtained from a woman in her 30s with acute or convalescent COVID-19. The chain is built from TRBV4-2 and TRBJ1-2; a weak D match, TRBD1 (6 bases). CDR3 nucleotide sequence: TGTGCCAGCAGCCAAGATCTCTCGGGGGGCGGCTATGGCTACACCTTC. Translating gives CASSQDLSGGGYGYTF.